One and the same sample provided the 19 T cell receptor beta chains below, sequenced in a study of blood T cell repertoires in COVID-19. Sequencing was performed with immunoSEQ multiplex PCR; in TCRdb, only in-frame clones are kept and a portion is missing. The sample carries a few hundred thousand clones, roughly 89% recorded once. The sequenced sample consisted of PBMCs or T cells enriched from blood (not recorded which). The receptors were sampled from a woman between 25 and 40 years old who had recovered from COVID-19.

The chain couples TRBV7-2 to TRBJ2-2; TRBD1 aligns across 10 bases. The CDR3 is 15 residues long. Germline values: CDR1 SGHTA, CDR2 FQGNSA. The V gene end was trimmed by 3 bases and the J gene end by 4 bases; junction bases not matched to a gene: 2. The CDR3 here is CASSLRTGGTGELFF. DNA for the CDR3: TGTGCCAGCAGCTTGAGGACAGGGGGCACCGGGGAGCTGTTTTTT.

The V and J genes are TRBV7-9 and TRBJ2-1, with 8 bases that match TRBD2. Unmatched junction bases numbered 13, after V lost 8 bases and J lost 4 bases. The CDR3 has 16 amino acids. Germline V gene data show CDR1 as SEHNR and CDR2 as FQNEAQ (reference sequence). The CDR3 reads CASGPQGSGIYNEQFF. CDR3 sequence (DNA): TGTGCCAGCGGGCCCCAGGGTAGCGGGATTTACAATGAGCAGTTCTTC.

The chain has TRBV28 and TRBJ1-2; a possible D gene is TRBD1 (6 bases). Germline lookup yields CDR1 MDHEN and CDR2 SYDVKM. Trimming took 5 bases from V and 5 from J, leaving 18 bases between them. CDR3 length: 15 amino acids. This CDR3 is CASSPFNREMYGYTF. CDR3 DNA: TGTGCCAGCAGTCCATTCAACAGGGAGATGTATGGCTACACCTTC.

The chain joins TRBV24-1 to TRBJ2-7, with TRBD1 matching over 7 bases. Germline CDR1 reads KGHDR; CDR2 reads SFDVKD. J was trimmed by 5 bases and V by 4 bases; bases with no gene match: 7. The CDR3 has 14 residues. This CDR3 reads CATSENRGTHEQYF. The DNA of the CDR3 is TGTGCCACCAGTGAAAACAGGGGAACCCACGAGCAGTACTTC.

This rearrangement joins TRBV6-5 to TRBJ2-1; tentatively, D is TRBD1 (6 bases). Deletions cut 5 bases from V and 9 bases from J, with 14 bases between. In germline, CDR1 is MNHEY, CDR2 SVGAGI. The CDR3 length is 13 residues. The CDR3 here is CASSKPGAGEQFF. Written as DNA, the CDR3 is TGTGCCAGCAGTAAACCAGGGGCAGGTGAGCAGTTCTTC.

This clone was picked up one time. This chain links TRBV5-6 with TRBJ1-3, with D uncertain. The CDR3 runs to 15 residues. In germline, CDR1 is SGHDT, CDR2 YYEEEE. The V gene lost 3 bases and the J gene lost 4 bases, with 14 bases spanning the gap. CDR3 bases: TGTGCCAGCAGCTCCGCGCTGGTCTCGGGAAACACCATATATTTT. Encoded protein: CASSSALVSGNTIYF.

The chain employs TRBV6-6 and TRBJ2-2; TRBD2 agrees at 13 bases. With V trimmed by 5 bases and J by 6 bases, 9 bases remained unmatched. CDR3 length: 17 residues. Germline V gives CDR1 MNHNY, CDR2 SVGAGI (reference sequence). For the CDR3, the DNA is TGTGCCAGCAGTCGTCCGCTACTAGCGGGAGGGCCCGGGGAGCTGTTTTTT. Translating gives CASSRPLLAGGPGELFF.

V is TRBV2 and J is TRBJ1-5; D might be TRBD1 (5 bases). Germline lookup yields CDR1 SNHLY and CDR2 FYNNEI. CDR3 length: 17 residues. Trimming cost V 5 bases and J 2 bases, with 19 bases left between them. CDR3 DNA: TGTGCCAGCAGTTCCCAACCGACAGCCAGAGGCAATCAGCCCCAGCATTTT. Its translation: CASSSQPTARGNQPQHF.

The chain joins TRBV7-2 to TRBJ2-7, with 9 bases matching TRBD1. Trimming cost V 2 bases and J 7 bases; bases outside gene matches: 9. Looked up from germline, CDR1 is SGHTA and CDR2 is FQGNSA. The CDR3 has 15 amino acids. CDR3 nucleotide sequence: TGTGCCAGCAGCTTACACGGACAGGGGTTGGGTGAGCAGTACTTC. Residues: CASSLHGQGLGEQYF.

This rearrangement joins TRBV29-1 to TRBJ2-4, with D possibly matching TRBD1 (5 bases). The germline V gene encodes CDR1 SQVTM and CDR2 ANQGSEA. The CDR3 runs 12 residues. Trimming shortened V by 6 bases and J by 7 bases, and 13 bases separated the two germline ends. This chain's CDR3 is CSVAGLNNIQYF. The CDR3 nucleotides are TGCAGCGTCGCAGGGCTGAACAACATTCAGTACTTC.

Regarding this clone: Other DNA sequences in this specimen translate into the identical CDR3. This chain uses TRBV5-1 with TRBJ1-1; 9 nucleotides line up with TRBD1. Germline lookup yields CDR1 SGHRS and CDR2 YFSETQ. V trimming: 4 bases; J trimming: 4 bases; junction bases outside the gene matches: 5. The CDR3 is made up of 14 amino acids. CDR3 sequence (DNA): TGCGCCAGCAGCCTAACAGGGGGCGGCACTGAAGCTTTCTTT. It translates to CASSLTGGGTEAFF.

For the CDR3, the DNA is TGCGCCAGCAGTCGAGGGCACTATGGCTACACCTTC. Translating it yields CASSRGHYGYTF. This rearrangement joins TRBV23-1 to TRBJ1-2; no clear D gene. TRBV23-1 counts as an open reading frame of uncertain function. Trimming pared 4 bases from V and 3 bases from J, leaving 6 bases between. The CDR3 sequence is 12 residues long.

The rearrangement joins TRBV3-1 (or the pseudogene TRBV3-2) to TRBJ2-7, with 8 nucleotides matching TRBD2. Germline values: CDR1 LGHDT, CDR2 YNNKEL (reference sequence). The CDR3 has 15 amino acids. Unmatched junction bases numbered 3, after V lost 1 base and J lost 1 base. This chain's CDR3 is CASSQGTSSSYEQYF. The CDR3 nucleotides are TGTGCCAGCAGCCAAGGGACTAGCTCTTCCTACGAGCAGTACTTC.

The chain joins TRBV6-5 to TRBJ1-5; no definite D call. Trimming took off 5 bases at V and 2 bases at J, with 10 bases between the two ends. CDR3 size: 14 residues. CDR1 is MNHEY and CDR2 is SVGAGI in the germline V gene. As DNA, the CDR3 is TGTGCCAGCAGTCGGGATGCAGGCAATCAGCCCCAGCATTTT. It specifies CASSRDAGNQPQHF.

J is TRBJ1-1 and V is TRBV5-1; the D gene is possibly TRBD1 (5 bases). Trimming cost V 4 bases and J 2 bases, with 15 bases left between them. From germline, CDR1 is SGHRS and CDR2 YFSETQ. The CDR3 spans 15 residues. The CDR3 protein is CASSLDRNTNTEAFF. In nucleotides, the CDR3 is TGCGCCAGCAGCCTAGACAGAAACACAAACACTGAAGCTTTCTTT.

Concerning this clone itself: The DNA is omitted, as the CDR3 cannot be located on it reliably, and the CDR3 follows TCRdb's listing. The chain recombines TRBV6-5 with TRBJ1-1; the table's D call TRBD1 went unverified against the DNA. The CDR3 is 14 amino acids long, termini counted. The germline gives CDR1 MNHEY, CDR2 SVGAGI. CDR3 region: CASSSSTGVPGAFF.

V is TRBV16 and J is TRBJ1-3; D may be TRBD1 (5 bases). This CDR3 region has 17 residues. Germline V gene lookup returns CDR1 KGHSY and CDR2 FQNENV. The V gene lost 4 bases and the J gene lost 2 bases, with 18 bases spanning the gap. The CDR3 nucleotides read TGTGCCAGCAGCCTCTCGGGCAGGGCAGTACCTGGAAACACCATATATTTT. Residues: CASSLSGRAVPGNTIYF.

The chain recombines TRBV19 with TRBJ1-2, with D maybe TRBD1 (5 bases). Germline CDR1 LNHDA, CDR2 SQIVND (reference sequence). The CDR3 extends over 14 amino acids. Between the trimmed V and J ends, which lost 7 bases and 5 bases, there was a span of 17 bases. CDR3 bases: TGTGCCAGTACCACCCCTACAGGAGTATATGGCTACACCTTC. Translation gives CASTTPTGVYGYTF.

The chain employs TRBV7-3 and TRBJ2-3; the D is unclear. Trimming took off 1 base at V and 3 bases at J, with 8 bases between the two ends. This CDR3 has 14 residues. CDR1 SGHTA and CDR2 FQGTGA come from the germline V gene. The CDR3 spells CASSLRPGTDTQYF. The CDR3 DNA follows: TGTGCCAGCAGCTTAAGACCCGGGACAGATACGCAGTATTTT.